This passage covers 6 T cell receptor beta chains from one sample sequenced in a study of control samples from healthy donors and cancer patients. TCRdb keeps only in-frame clones here, not all; method: immunoSEQ multiplex PCR. The sample holds some 96,000 clones, over 75% seen once. Input material: blood. These receptors were obtained from a woman between 45 and 65 years old in good health.

This clone was picked up a small number of times. The rearrangement links TRBV7-2 to TRBJ2-2; TRBD2 matches at 9 bases. The CDR3 is made up of 15 amino acids. Germline trimming cut 3 bases from V and 3 bases from J; bases unmatched to any gene: 2. Germline V gene data show CDR1 as SGHTA and CDR2 as FQGNSA. The DNA for the CDR3 is TGTGCCAGCAGCTTCCTAGCGGGATACACCGGGGAGCTGTTTTTT. Translating it yields CASSFLAGYTGELFF.

The chain recombines TRBV10-3 with TRBJ2-5; D not certain. Trimming took 6 bases from V and 4 from J, leaving 9 bases between them. Germline CDR1 and CDR2: ENHRY and SYGVKD. CDR3 length: 12 residues. The CDR3 region is CAISARGETQYF. The CDR3, as DNA: TGTGCCATCAGCGCCCGAGGAGAGACCCAGTACTTC.

With regard to this clone: This specimen includes other DNA sequences encoding the same CDR3. The chain recombines TRBV29-1 with TRBJ1-3; no clear D. The CDR3 has 13 residues. V shed 2 bases and J shed 0 bases, with 5 bases lying between them. Germline lookup yields CDR1 SQVTM and CDR2 ANQGSEA. This CDR3 reads CSVETDSGNTIYF. CDR3 nucleotide sequence: TGCAGCGTTGAAACAGACTCTGGAAACACCATATATTTT.

This chain links TRBV19 with TRBJ2-1; D is uncertain. Germline-derived CDR1 and CDR2 are LNHDA and SQIVND (reference sequence). The CDR3 consists of 14 residues. Trimming left V 2 bases short and J 0 bases short, with 5 bases between. The CDR3: CASSILSSYNEQFF. The CDR3 DNA follows: TGTGCCAGTAGTATACTGAGCTCCTACAATGAGCAGTTCTTC.

This clone was recorded once. This chain joins TRBV12-3 or TRBV12-4 and TRBJ1-5; D is perhaps TRBD1 (6 bases). V was cut by 7 bases and J by 5 bases, with 12 bases left in between. This CDR3 region has 13 residues. The DNA for the CDR3 is TGTGCCAGCACTCCAGGGGCGCATCAGCCCCAGCATTTT. Its protein is CASTPGAHQPQHF.

This clone was counted once. The chain uses TRBV4-1 and TRBJ1-1; TRBD1 agrees at 10 bases. Germline CDR1 MGHRA, CDR2 YSYEKL. J lost 0 bases, V lost 4 bases, and 5 bases had no gene match. This CDR3 contains 16 residues. CDR3 sequence: CASSRNGQGVNTEAFF. CDR3 in DNA: TGCGCCAGCAGCCGGAACGGACAGGGGGTGAACACTGAAGCTTTCTTT.